These 19 T cell receptor beta chains were sequenced from one sample in a study of beta chain features in type 1 diabetes. Sequencing targeted expressed TCRB transcripts, as all isolated RNA had been reverse transcribed. The assay was immunoSEQ multiplex PCR, and TCRdb's table has in-frame clones only and misses some. This sample carries about 230,000 clones, over 8.5% of them seen once, and the ten largest clones take just under 0.035%. Sequenced sample: naive CD4+ T cells from blood. These receptors all stem from a woman younger than 30 in good health.

The chain recombines TRBV7-7 with TRBJ2-1; 11 bases fit TRBD2. V dropped 5 bases and J dropped 5; count of bases not matched to a gene: 5. This CDR3 is built from 15 residues. Germline lookup yields CDR1 SSHAT and CDR2 FNYEAQ (reference sequence). The CDR3 sequence is CASSDALAGDNEQFF. The DNA of the CDR3 is TGTGCCAGCAGCGACGCACTAGCGGGAGACAATGAGCAGTTCTTC. Full variable domain (outside the CDR3, taken from reference TRBV7-7 and TRBJ2-1): GAGVSQSPRYKVTKRGQDVTLRCDPISSHATLYWYQQALGQGPEFLTYFNYEAQPDKSGLPSDRFSAERPEGSISTLTIQRTEQRDSAMYRCASSDALAGDNEQFFGPGTRLTVL.

In its sample, this clone was seen a few times. This chain uses TRBV5-1 with TRBJ2-5, with TRBD1 matching over 10 bases. Germline V CDR1 and CDR2: SGHRS, YFSETQ. The CDR3 spans 14 residues. Trimming at V came to 7 bases and at J to 1 base, leaving 4 bases not matched to a gene. CDR3 in amino acids: CASYRDRGQETQYF. The CDR3 DNA follows: TGCGCCAGCTACCGGGACAGGGGCCAAGAGACCCAGTACTTC.

This clone was counted a few times. V is TRBV7-2 and J is TRBJ2-5; 14 bases align to TRBD2. Per germline, CDR1 SGHTA and CDR2 FQGNSA. V lost 4 bases, J lost 1 base, and 2 bases stayed unmatched. This CDR3 has 16 residues. CDR3 sequence reads: CASSSGLAGGQETQYF. CDR3 bases: TGTGCCAGCAGCTCAGGACTAGCGGGGGGCCAAGAGACCCAGTACTTC.

This clone has a handful of counts. This CDR3 is CASSLEPNEKLFF. CDR3 sequence (DNA): TGTGCCAGCAGCTTGGAGCCTAATGAAAAACTGTTTTTT. The chain uses TRBV5-4 and TRBJ1-4; unclear D gene. This CDR3 has 13 residues. CDR1 is SGHNT, CDR2 YYREEE, per germline (reference sequence). V was pared by 0 bases and J by 3 bases, with 3 bases between.

This clone showed up just a few times. The gene calls are TRBV4-1 and TRBJ1-5; no clear D. This CDR3 region has 14 residues. With 2 bases removed from V and 4 bases from J, the gap between germline ends came to 9 bases. Germline V lookup: CDR1 MGHRA, CDR2 YSYEKL. CDR3 sequence reads: CASSQRQANQPQHF. As DNA, the CDR3 is TGCGCCAGCAGCCAACGACAAGCTAATCAGCCCCAGCATTTT.

The chain couples TRBV28 to TRBJ1-5; D perhaps matches TRBD1 (5 bases). V was trimmed by 6 bases and J by 1 base, leaving 19 bases between them. The CDR3 spans 17 residues. Germline lookup yields CDR1 MDHEN and CDR2 SYDVKM. The CDR3 sequence: CASSGPGGGRSNQPQHF. The CDR3 DNA follows: TGTGCCAGCAGCGGCCCGGGGGGAGGAAGGAGCAATCAGCCCCAGCATTTT.

This clone has only a few counts. Other DNA sequences from this sample encode an identical CDR3 as well. The chain recombines TRBV5-1 with TRBJ2-2; perhaps TRBD1 as D (5 bases). This CDR3 spans 14 amino acids. Germline CDR1 is SGHRS and CDR2 is YFSETQ. Trimming stripped 4 bases from V and 0 bases from J, with 7 bases between. CDR3 in amino acids: CASSLTANTGELFF. CDR3 DNA sequence: TGCGCCAGCAGCCTGACAGCGAACACCGGGGAGCTGTTTTTT.

The chain carries TRBV29-1 and TRBJ2-5, with D unclear. The J call may be in error: the DNA end matches TRBJ2-7 better. CDR3 length equals 12 residues. Germline V gene sequence: CDR1 SQVTM, CDR2 ANQGSEA. The CDR3, as DNA: TGCAGCGTTTATGACAAGACCTACGAGCAGTACTTC. This sequence encodes CSVYDKTYEQYF.

The CDR3 region is CASSGRTSGETQYF. The CDR3 coding sequence is TGTGCCAGCAGCGGGCGGACTAGCGGAGAGACCCAGTACTTC. The chain couples TRBV9 to TRBJ2-5; 10 bases align to TRBD2. Germline-derived CDR1 and CDR2 are SGDLS and YYNGEE. This CDR3 is 14 amino acids long. V lost 3 bases and J lost 4; bases outside the gene matches: 3.

This clone was seen more than once but under ten times. The chain combines TRBV11-3 with TRBJ2-7, with D possibly being TRBD2 (5 bases). This CDR3 spans 15 amino acids. Germline CDR1 is SGHNT and CDR2 is YENEEA. The ends were cut back, 5 bases at V and 2 bases at J, with 16 bases in the middle. The CDR3 loop is CASSPRGSGAYEQYF. CDR3 DNA sequence: TGTGCCAGCAGCCCCCGGGGATCCGGAGCCTACGAGCAGTACTTC.

This clone showed up just a few times. This rearrangement joins TRBV19 to TRBJ1-6; TRBD1 aligns across 7 bases. From germline, CDR1 is LNHDA and CDR2 SQIVND (reference sequence). This CDR3 region has 18 residues. Unmatched junction bases numbered 18, after V lost 4 bases and J lost 9 bases. The CDR3 sequence: CASSTSRQGILFRSPLHF. CDR3 DNA: TGTGCCAGTAGTACGTCGAGACAGGGTATTCTATTTCGTTCACCCCTCCACTTT.

This clone has a handful of counts. V is TRBV10-2 and J is TRBJ2-1, with a possible D match to TRBD2 (5 bases). Germline CDR1 reads WSHSY; CDR2 reads SAAADI. CDR3 length equals 14 residues. Trimming took off 6 bases at V and 5 bases at J, with 14 bases between the two ends. CDR3 sequence (DNA): TGCGCCAGCAGATCAGGACTGGCCCACAATGAGCAGTTCTTC. Translating it yields CASRSGLAHNEQFF.

This rearrangement joins TRBV7-2 to TRBJ2-1; 8 bases fit TRBD1. Germline V gives CDR1 SGHTA, CDR2 FQGNSA. This CDR3 is 13 amino acids long. V lost 3 bases to trimming and J lost 14 bases; unmatched junction nucleotides: 9. The CDR3 DNA sequence: TGTGCCAGCAGCTTGAAGGACAGGGTGAAAAAGTTCTTC. Its protein product is CASSLKDRVKKFF.

The genes are TRBV18 and TRBJ1-1; no clear D gene. V lost 6 bases, J lost 3 bases, and 11 bases lay in between. Looked up from germline, CDR1 is KGHSH and CDR2 is LQKENI. This CDR3 is built from 13 residues. The CDR3 nucleotides are TGTGCCAGCTCCCCGGTCCGGGACACTGAAGCTTTCTTT. Encoded protein: CASSPVRDTEAFF. The entire variable domain, with the rest obtained from reference TRBV18 and TRBJ1-1, is as follows: NAGVMQNPRHLVRRRGQEARLRCSPMKGHSHVYWYRQLPEEGLKFMVYLQKENIIDESGMPKERFSAEFPKEGPSILRIQQVVRGDSAAYFCASSPVRDTEAFFGQGTRLTVV.

V and J are TRBV7-2 and TRBJ2-5, with a possible D match to TRBD2 (6 bases). Germline V gene sequence: CDR1 SGHTA, CDR2 FQGNSA. V dropped 0 bases and J dropped 4 bases, with 21 bases sitting between them. The length of the CDR3 is 18 residues. The CDR3 loop is CASSLAPFGGGRGETQYF. CDR3 DNA sequence: TGTGCCAGCAGCTTAGCTCCCTTTGGGGGAGGTCGGGGAGAGACCCAGTACTTC.

The chain carries TRBV5-4 and TRBJ2-5; D possibly corresponds to TRBD1 (5 bases). V lost 4 bases to trimming and J lost 2 bases, with 9 bases between them. The CDR3 extends over 13 amino acids. Germline CDR1 reads SGHNT; CDR2 reads YYREEE (reference sequence). As DNA, the CDR3 is TGTGCCAGCAGCCACCGACAGCAAGAGACCCAGTACTTC. It yields the protein CASSHRQQETQYF.

The sample holds a few counts of this clone. The chain employs TRBV19 and TRBJ2-7; 8 bases align to TRBD1. Germline trimming cut 4 bases from V and 10 bases from J; bases unmatched to any gene: 6. Germline CDR1 is LNHDA and CDR2 is SQIVND (reference sequence). The CDR3 extends over 12 amino acids. CDR3 amino acids: CASSRTGNYQYF. In DNA, the CDR3 is TGTGCCAGTAGTAGGACAGGGAATTACCAGTACTTC. The whole variable domain, filled in from reference TRBV19 and TRBJ2-7, reads DGGITQSPKYLFRKEGQNVTLSCEQNLNHDAMYWYRQDPGQGLRLIYYSQIVNDFQKGDIAEGYSVSREKKESFPLTVTSAQKNPTAFYLCASSRTGNYQYFGPGTRLTVT.

The chain is built from TRBV7-9 and TRBJ1-2, with 9 positions matching TRBD1. CDR3 size: 15 residues. Trimming took 5 bases from V and 5 from J; bases not matched to a gene: 9. Looked up from germline, CDR1 is SEHNR and CDR2 is FQNEAQ (reference sequence). The CDR3 here is CASSLGQGTWYGYTF. Written as DNA, the CDR3 is TGTGCCAGCAGCCTAGGACAGGGGACTTGGTATGGCTACACCTTC.

A few counts support this clone. V and J are TRBV19 and TRBJ1-2, with D perhaps matching TRBD1 (5 bases). This CDR3 has 15 residues. Trimming shortened V by 5 bases and J by 6 bases, and 19 bases separated the two germline ends. The germline V gene encodes CDR1 LNHDA and CDR2 SQIVND (reference sequence). In DNA form, the CDR3 reads TGTGCCAGTAGTCCGCCAGTAGGAGGGGCGGATGGCTACACCTTC. It yields the protein CASSPPVGGADGYTF.